This T cell receptor beta chain was observed in a study of CD8+ T cells in alopecia areata. Extracted from the samples, RNA was reverse transcribed into cDNA to serve as the sequencing template. Repertoires were generated with immunoSEQ multiplex PCR, while TCRdb's copy carries only in-frame clones and drops some. The data show some 99,000 clones, with about 40% seen just once and 0.75% to 0.8% held by the top ten. The receptor was derived from a human donor with alopecia areata. Material for sequencing was CD4+ T cells sorted from blood.

CDR3 bases: TGCGCCAGCAGCCAAGACGACAGGGCTTATTCACCCCTCCACTTT. Protein sequence: CASSQDDRAYSPLHF. The rearrangement links TRBV4-1 to TRBJ1-6; 7 bases map to TRBD1. Germline V lookup: CDR1 MGHRA, CDR2 YSYEKL. The CDR3 covers 15 residues. V lost 0 bases, J lost 8 bases, and 4 bases stayed unmatched.